These 8 T cell receptor beta chains were sequenced from one sample in a study of radiation and T cells in renal cell carcinoma. The protocol was immunoSEQ multiplex PCR, while the TCRdb copy is restricted to in-frame clones and leaves out a portion. The sample records tens of thousands of clones, just under 80% being singletons. Time point noted: baseline pretreatment blood. Indicated treatment: 15 Gy SBRT to primary tumor, nephrectomy 4 weeks later. Material: blood, obtained from a patient whose treatment included radiotherapy and nephrectomy. These receptors were collected from a man aged 60-69 years with renal cell carcinoma.

This clone was detected once. V gene TRBV12-5 combines with J gene TRBJ2-5; TRBD1 might be the D (6 bases). Germline CDR1 is LGHNT and CDR2 is FRNRAP. With 0 bases removed from V and 2 bases from J, the gap between germline ends came to 13 bases. There are 16 residues in the CDR3. The chain's CDR3 is CASGLVRTAPQETQYF. CDR3 bases: TGTGCTAGTGGTTTGGTACGGACAGCCCCACAAGAGACCCAGTACTTC.

This chain connects TRBV5-1 to TRBJ2-5; 12 bases align to TRBD1. This CDR3 is 18 amino acids long. The V and J ends lost 1 base and 5 bases, in that order; junction bases with no gene match: 12. Looked up from germline, CDR1 is SGHRS and CDR2 is YFSETQ. CDR3 nucleotides: TGCGCCAGCAGCTTGTGGGTCAGTGGGACAGGGGGCGTGGAGACCCAGTACTTC. This codes for CASSLWVSGTGGVETQYF. The full variable domain, in which reference TRBV5-1 and TRBJ2-5 provide the parts outside the CDR3, is KAGVTQTPRYLIKTRGQQVTLSCSPISGHRSVSWYQQTPGQGLQFLFEYFSETQRNKGNFPGRFSGRQFSNSRSEMNVSTLELGDSALYLCASSLWVSGTGGVETQYFGPGTRLLVL.

The chain carries TRBV7-6 and TRBJ2-5, with 13 bases matching TRBD2. The germline gives CDR1 SGHVS, CDR2 FNYEAQ. Trimming took 5 bases from V and 6 from J; bases not matched to a gene: 6. The CDR3 has 15 residues. The CDR3 nucleotides are TGTGCCAGCAGCCAACCGACTAGCGGGGGGAAGACCCAGTACTTC. Protein sequence: CASSQPTSGGKTQYF.

The DNA of the CDR3 is TGTGCCAGCAGCTTGGTGGCGGGTGGCTACACCTTC. Translating it yields CASSLVAGGYTF. V is TRBV5-4 and J is TRBJ1-2; D unresolved. V lost 0 bases and J lost 7, with 7 bases in between. The germline V gene encodes CDR1 SGHNT and CDR2 YYREEE (reference sequence). The CDR3 is made up of 12 amino acids.

The chain uses TRBV7-2 and TRBJ2-5; 7 bases map to TRBD2. V shed 1 base, J shed 7 bases, and the junction held 3 bases outside the gene matches. The CDR3 is made up of 13 amino acids. Germline-derived CDR1 and CDR2 are SGHTA and FQGNSA. DNA of the CDR3: TGTGCCAGCAGCTTAGATGGGGGGGGGACCCAGTACTTC. Its protein product is CASSLDGGGTQYF.

This rearrangement joins TRBV6-4 to TRBJ1-1; 7 bases map to TRBD1. Trimming took 4 bases from V and 0 from J; bases not matched to a gene: 8. CDR1 and CDR2 from the germline V gene are MRHNA and SNTAGT. The CDR3 runs to 16 residues. The CDR3 reads CASSAQGGLLNTEAFF. CDR3 nucleotide sequence: TGTGCCAGCAGTGCCCAGGGGGGCTTGTTGAACACTGAAGCTTTCTTT.

This chain links TRBV18 with TRBJ2-3; tentatively, D is TRBD2 (5 bases). V gave up 4 bases and J gave up 1 base, with 6 bases separating them. The CDR3 spans 13 residues. Germline V gene data show CDR1 as KGHSH and CDR2 as LQKENI. CDR3 sequence (DNA): TGTGCCAGCTCACTCGGGGGCACAGATACGCAGTATTTT. Amino acid sequence: CASSLGGTDTQYF.

The chain has TRBV7-8 and TRBJ2-3; D is ambiguous. This CDR3 has 15 amino acids. Germline V lookup: CDR1 SGHVS, CDR2 FQNEAQ. The V end lost 0 bases, the J end lost 1 base, and 8 bases lay between the germline ends. The CDR3 spells CASSLAQAGTDTQYF. As DNA, the CDR3 is TGTGCCAGCAGCTTAGCCCAAGCAGGCACAGATACGCAGTATTTT.